These 32 T cell receptor beta chains originate from one sample sequenced in a study of CD8 T cells in ankylosing spondylitis. TCRdb analysed the 5' RACE reads with MiXCR anew, one entry per CDR3 protein. The top ten clones hold about 8% of a sample with some 290,000 distinct CDR3 sequences, over 15% of them seen once. Sequencing was performed on blood, either unsorted or a sorted T cell fraction (not recorded which). Source of these receptors: a male donor with ankylosing spondylitis or in good health (not recorded which).

The rearrangement links TRBV20-1 to TRBJ2-3; 13 bases line up with TRBD2. Unmatched junction bases numbered 5, after V lost 5 bases and J lost 0 bases. The CDR3 totals 16 residues. Germline assignment: CDR1 DFQATT and CDR2 SNEGSKA (reference sequence). In nucleotides, the CDR3 is TGCAGTGCTCCGACTAGCGGGAGGACTAGCACAGATACGCAGTATTTT. Encoded protein: CSAPTSGRTSTDTQYF.

Only a few counts were recorded for this clonotype. This chain uses TRBV29-1 with TRBJ2-3; D is ambiguous. Per germline, CDR1 SQVTM and CDR2 ANQGSEA. V was pared by 7 bases and J by 0 bases, with 11 bases between. The CDR3 consists of 13 residues. The CDR3 sequence is CSAPRPSTDTQYF. Here the CDR3 DNA reads TGCAGCGCCCCCCGACCCAGCACAGATACGCAGTATTTT.

The gene calls are TRBV12-3 or TRBV12-4 and TRBJ2-2; 11 positions agree with TRBD2. Losses at the gene ends were 7 bases for V and 9 bases for J; bases not matched to a gene: 7. The CDR3 length is 14 residues. CDR3 region: CASNLAGGSRELFF. For the CDR3, the DNA is TGTGCCAGCAACCTAGCGGGGGGATCTAGGGAGCTGTTTTTT.

The chain is built from TRBV12-3 or TRBV12-4 and TRBJ2-7; the D gene is possibly TRBD2 (5 bases). The CDR3 length is 13 residues. V gave up 3 bases and J gave up 6 bases, with 12 bases separating them. CDR3 nucleotide sequence: TGTGCCAGCAGTTTTGAGGGCTACTCCGAGCAGTACGTC. Translating it yields CASSFEGYSEQYV.

The V call is TRBV5-1, the J call TRBJ1-3; 10 bases map to TRBD1. Trimming took 0 bases from V and 8 from J; bases not matched to a gene: 14. The CDR3 length is 18 residues. Germline loops: CDR1 SGHRS, CDR2 YFSETQ. The CDR3 region has the DNA TGCGCCAGCAGCTTGGCCGGGACAGGGGAAACTCTGGCGCACACCATATATTTT. Translation gives CASSLAGTGETLAHTIYF.

The V call is TRBV12-3 or TRBV12-4, the J call TRBJ2-5; D may be TRBD2 (6 bases). This CDR3 is built from 13 residues. Trimming cost V 3 bases and J 5 bases, with 10 bases left between them. DNA of the CDR3: TGTGCCAGCAGTTTTGCGGGAACGGAGACCCAGTACTTC. Its protein product is CASSFAGTETQYF.

This clonotype was seen a handful of times. The chain combines TRBV29-1 with TRBJ1-4; no reliable D call. CDR1 SQVTM and CDR2 ANQGSEA come from the germline V gene. The CDR3 spans 12 residues. The V end lost 3 bases, the J end lost 7 bases, and 9 bases lay between the germline ends. CDR3 residues: CSVDGPGEKLFF. The CDR3 bases are TGCAGCGTTGACGGGCCAGGTGAAAAACTGTTTTTT.

This clonotype came up a few times. The chain uses TRBV5-6 and TRBJ2-3; D gene uncertain. CDR1 and CDR2 from the germline V gene are SGHDT and YYEEEE. The ends were cut back, 3 bases at V and 0 bases at J, with 8 bases in the middle. CDR3 length: 14 amino acids. The CDR3 here is CASSYGSSTDTQYF. As DNA, the CDR3 is TGTGCCAGCAGCTACGGGTCGAGCACAGATACGCAGTATTTT.

This chain connects TRBV3-1 to TRBJ2-2; D is perhaps TRBD2 (6 bases). CDR1 is LGHDT, CDR2 YNNKEL, per germline (reference sequence). Trimming cost V 4 bases and J 2 bases, with 14 bases left between them. The CDR3 is 16 residues long. CDR3 in DNA: TGTGCCAGCAGCCCACCGGGGGACCTTAACACCGGGGAGCTGTTTTTT. As protein: CASSPPGDLNTGELFF.

The chain combines TRBV9 with TRBJ2-2; 10 nucleotides match TRBD2. Germline values: CDR1 SGDLS, CDR2 YYNGEE. This CDR3 has 18 amino acids. Germline trimming cut 3 bases from V and 3 bases from J; bases unmatched to any gene: 11. The chain's CDR3 is CASSAEYGAGGDTGELFF. Here the CDR3 DNA reads TGTGCCAGCAGCGCCGAATATGGAGCGGGAGGGGACACCGGGGAGCTGTTTTTT.

This clonotype has more than one count but fewer than ten. This chain connects TRBV2 to TRBJ2-3; 8 bases align to TRBD2. The CDR3 totals 15 residues. The V gene end was trimmed by 4 bases and the J gene end by 4 bases; junction bases not matched to a gene: 7. Germline V gives CDR1 SNHLY, CDR2 FYNNEI. Here the CDR3 reads CASSGGLSGADTQYF. The CDR3 DNA reads as TGTGCCAGCAGTGGAGGACTTAGCGGGGCAGATACGCAGTATTTT.

This clonotype was found a few times. The V gene is TRBV27, the J gene TRBJ1-1, with TRBD1 matching over 9 bases. The trim removed 5 bases at V and 5 bases at J, leaving 6 bases unmatched. Germline lookup yields CDR1 MNHEY and CDR2 SMNVEV (reference sequence). This CDR3 is built from 14 residues. The CDR3 DNA is TGTGCCAGCAGTCACTCACAGGGGGCAACTGAAGCTTTCTTT. This gives the protein CASSHSQGATEAFF.

This clonotype has more than one count but fewer than ten. The chain joins TRBV29-1 to TRBJ1-2, with D possibly TRBD1 on 5 matching bases. Germline CDR1 and CDR2: SQVTM and ANQGSEA. V dropped 7 bases and J dropped 6 bases, with 18 bases sitting between them. The CDR3 is made up of 13 amino acids. The CDR3 loop is CSGWGSELDGYTF. CDR3 bases: TGCAGCGGCTGGGGGTCGGAGCTAGATGGCTACACCTTC.

The sample holds many counts of this clonotype. This chain uses TRBV9 with TRBJ2-1; 13 nucleotides match TRBD2. The germline CDR1 and CDR2 sequences are SGDLS and YYNGEE. With V trimmed by 3 bases and J by 9 bases, 9 bases remained unmatched. There are 16 residues in the CDR3. CDR3 in DNA: TGTGCCAGCAGCGGCGGACTAGCGGGAGTTTTGGGTGAGCAGTTCTTC. Translation: CASSGGLAGVLGEQFF.

There are a few counts of this clonotype. The chain recombines TRBV7-2 with TRBJ1-5, with D perhaps matching TRBD1 (6 bases). Trimming shortened V by 1 base and J by 2 bases, and 12 bases separated the two germline ends. The CDR3 sequence is 16 residues long. Germline CDR1 SGHTA, CDR2 FQGNSA. CDR3 coding DNA: TGTGCCAGCAGCTTAGTGGGAGCAGGGGGCAATCAGCCCCAGCATTTT. Protein: CASSLVGAGGNQPQHF.

In its sample, this clonotype was seen many times. The chain couples TRBV20-1 to TRBJ2-7; 8 bases are a match to TRBD1. The CDR3 runs to 14 residues. Germline V gene sequence: CDR1 DFQATT, CDR2 SNEGSKA (reference sequence). V shed 1 base and J 2 bases; nucleotides not matched to a gene: 4. CDR3 nucleotides: TGCAGTGCTAGAGGGGACAGGCGCCCCTACGAGCAGTACGTC. Translating it yields CSARGDRRPYEQYV.

The sample holds a few counts of this clonotype. The chain uses TRBV3-1 and TRBJ1-1, with 9 bases fitting TRBD1. V lost 4 bases and J lost 11; bases outside the gene matches: 14. CDR3 length: 15 amino acids. Per germline, CDR1 LGHDT and CDR2 YNNKEL (reference sequence). The CDR3 is CASSPTIQGAVLAFF. The CDR3 DNA is TGTGCCAGCAGCCCCACCATACAGGGGGCGGTTTTGGCTTTCTTT.

This clonotype was seen a single time. V gene TRBV7-9 combines with J gene TRBJ2-1, with 7 positions matching TRBD1. V lost 5 bases to trimming and J lost 7 bases; unmatched junction nucleotides: 11. This CDR3 has 15 residues. CDR1 and CDR2 (germline): SEHNR, FQNEAQ (reference sequence). The CDR3 DNA is TGTGCCAGCAGCACTACAGGGGCAGTTGGGAATGAGCAGTTCTTC. Amino acid sequence: CASSTTGAVGNEQFF.

The genes are TRBV20-1 and TRBJ2-5; no clear D. Trimming removed 1 base at V and 1 base at J, with 13 bases between. The CDR3 is made up of 15 amino acids. CDR1 DFQATT and CDR2 SNEGSKA come from the germline V gene (reference sequence). CDR3 loop: CSARVRPGFQETQYF. The CDR3 DNA follows: TGCAGTGCTAGAGTTCGTCCGGGCTTCCAAGAGACCCAGTACTTC.

This clonotype was counted a few times. The chain employs TRBV15 and TRBJ2-3; D unclear. Looked up from germline, CDR1 is LNHNV and CDR2 is YYDKDF (reference sequence). The V and J ends lost 0 bases and 0 bases respectively, with 7 bases between them. The CDR3 length is 15 residues. As DNA, the CDR3 is TGTGCCACCAGCAGAGATCCGGCTAGCACAGATACGCAGTATTTT. This codes for CATSRDPASTDTQYF.

On this clonotype itself: This may stem from a read error, because a much larger clone lies one nucleotide away. V usage is TRBV5-4 and J usage is TRBJ2-5; D tentatively fits TRBD1 or TRBD2 (5 bases each). CDR1 is SGHNT, CDR2 YYREEE, per germline (reference sequence). This CDR3 region has 15 residues. The CDR3 spells CTSAPGDGGQETQYF. The DNA for the CDR3 is TGTACCAGCGCCCCTGGGGACGGCGGTCAAGAGACCCAGTACTTC.

Regarding this clonotype: A much larger clone lies a single base off, so this may be a read error. The chain has TRBV12-3 or TRBV12-4 and TRBJ1-3, with unresolved D. This CDR3 is built from 13 residues. Deletions cut 5 bases from V and 12 bases from J, with 17 bases between. The CDR3, as DNA: TGTGCCAGCAGTCCCAACGACGGGAGAGGCATATATTTT. Protein sequence: CASSPNDGRGIYF.

V is TRBV12-3 or TRBV12-4 and J is TRBJ2-7; the D is unclear. CDR3 length equals 13 residues. The V end was cut by 3 bases, the J end by 3 bases, with 9 bases between. In nucleotides, the CDR3 is TGTGCCAGCAGTTTCTCACGGTTCTACGAGCAGTACGTC. Translated: CASSFSRFYEQYV.

The J gene is TRBJ1-4, the V gene TRBV20-1, with D perhaps matching TRBD1 (6 bases). There are 12 residues in the CDR3. V was cut by 6 bases and J by 10 bases, with 15 bases left in between. Germline CDR1 DFQATT, CDR2 SNEGSKA (reference sequence). CDR3 nucleotide sequence: TGCAGTGCCCGACAGGTTGACGGAAAACTGTTTTTT. Translation gives CSARQVDGKLFF.

The chain carries TRBV2 and TRBJ2-2, with D perhaps TRBD1 (6 bases). The CDR3 runs 14 residues. The V end lost 2 bases, the J end lost 6 bases, and 10 bases lay between the germline ends. In germline, CDR1 is SNHLY, CDR2 FYNNEI. This chain's CDR3 is CASSETGPPGELFF. CDR3 bases: TGTGCCAGCAGTGAAACAGGGCCTCCCGGGGAGCTGTTTTTT.

The chain recombines TRBV12-3 or TRBV12-4 with TRBJ2-2; D call uncertain. This CDR3 comprises 14 residues. V dropped 0 bases and J dropped 2 bases, with 4 bases sitting between them. CDR3 protein: CASSLATNTGELFF. As DNA, the CDR3 is TGTGCCAGCAGTTTAGCAACTAACACCGGGGAGCTGTTTTTT.

The chain recombines TRBV5-1 with TRBJ1-1, with a tentative D call TRBD1 (6 bases). The V end was cut by 0 bases, the J end by 4 bases, with 10 bases between. The CDR3 length is 14 residues. CDR1 SGHRS and CDR2 YFSETQ come from the germline V gene. DNA of the CDR3: TGCGCCAGCAGCTTGGGGAAAGGGGGCACTGAAGCTTTCTTT. It translates to CASSLGKGGTEAFF.

This clonotype appeared a few times. This chain connects TRBV28 to TRBJ2-1, with 12 bases that match TRBD2. Per germline, CDR1 MDHEN and CDR2 SYDVKM. The CDR3 spans 17 residues. V was clipped by 1 base and J by 6 bases; unmatched bases: 7. The CDR3 DNA reads as TGTGCCAGCAGTTTATCCCGGACTAGCGGGATTCGCAATGAGCAGTTCTTC. Translated: CASSLSRTSGIRNEQFF.

Comment on this clonotype: The junction and the germline gene differ at one end; a read error may be behind it. The gene calls are TRBV20-1 and TRBJ2-1; 8 bases are a match to TRBD1. This CDR3 is 16 amino acids long. Germline V lookup: CDR1 DFQATT, CDR2 SNEGSKA (reference sequence). In DNA form, the CDR3 reads TGCAGTGCTAGATTCTTGGCAGGGGGCGCCTACAATGCGCAGTTCTTC. Translation: CSARFLAGGAYNAQFF.

The sample holds a few counts of this clonotype. The CDR3 sequence: CASSLITMHSEAFF. DNA for the CDR3: TGTGCCAGCAGTTTGATAACTATGCATAGTGAAGCTTTCTTT. The V gene is TRBV12-3 or TRBV12-4, the J gene TRBJ1-1; D is unresolved. Trimming took off 3 bases at V and 7 bases at J, with 15 bases between the two ends. This CDR3 is 14 amino acids long.

This clonotype was counted between two and nine times. This sequence joins TRBV6-2 or TRBV6-3 and TRBJ2-3; D might be TRBD2 (6 bases). The CDR3 has 16 amino acids. V was trimmed by 3 bases and J by 4 bases, leaving 17 bases between them. The V gene's germline CDR1 is MNHEY and CDR2 SVGEGT. CDR3 amino acids: CASSYHRGTYADTQYF. The CDR3 bases are TGTGCCAGCAGTTATCATCGGGGGACTTACGCAGATACGCAGTATTTT.

This clonotype was seen a handful of times. This rearrangement joins TRBV6-5 to TRBJ2-1; D gene uncertain. Deletions cut 0 bases from V and 4 bases from J, with 10 bases between. Germline values: CDR1 MNHEY, CDR2 SVGAGI. The CDR3 contains 15 residues. CDR3 nucleotide sequence: TGTGCCAGCAGTTACTCGCCCTCGGGTTACAATGAGCAGTTCTTC. It is translated as CASSYSPSGYNEQFF.